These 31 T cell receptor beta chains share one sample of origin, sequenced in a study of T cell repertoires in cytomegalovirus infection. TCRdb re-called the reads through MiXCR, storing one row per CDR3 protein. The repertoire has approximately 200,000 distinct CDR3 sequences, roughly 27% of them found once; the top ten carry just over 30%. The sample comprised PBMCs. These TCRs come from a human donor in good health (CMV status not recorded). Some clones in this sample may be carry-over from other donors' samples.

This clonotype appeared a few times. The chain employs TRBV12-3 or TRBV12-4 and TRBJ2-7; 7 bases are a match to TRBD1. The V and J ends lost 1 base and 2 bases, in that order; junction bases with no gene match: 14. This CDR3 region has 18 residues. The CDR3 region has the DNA TGTGCCAGCAGTTTAGTTAACAGGGGACAAGCTCGTGCCTACGAGCAGTACTTC. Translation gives CASSLVNRGQARAYEQYF.

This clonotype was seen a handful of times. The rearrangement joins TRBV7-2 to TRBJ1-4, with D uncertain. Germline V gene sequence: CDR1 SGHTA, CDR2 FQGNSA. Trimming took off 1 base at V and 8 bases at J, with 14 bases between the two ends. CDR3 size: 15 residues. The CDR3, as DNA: TGTGCCAGCAGCTTAGTTGGTGACACCCAAGAAAAACTGTTTTTT. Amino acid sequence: CASSLVGDTQEKLFF.

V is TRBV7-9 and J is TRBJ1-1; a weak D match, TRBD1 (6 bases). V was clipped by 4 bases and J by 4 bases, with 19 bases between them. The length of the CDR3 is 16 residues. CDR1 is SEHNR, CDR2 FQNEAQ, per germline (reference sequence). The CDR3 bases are TGTGCCAGCAGCTCCCCTCCGGGGGGGCTTGGCACTGAAGCTTTCTTT. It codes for CASSSPPGGLGTEAFF.

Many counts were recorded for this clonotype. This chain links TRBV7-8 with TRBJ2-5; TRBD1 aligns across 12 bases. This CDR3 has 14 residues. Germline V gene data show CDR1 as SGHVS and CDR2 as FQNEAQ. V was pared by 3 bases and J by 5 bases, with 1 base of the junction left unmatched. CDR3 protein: CASSLGQGAETQYF. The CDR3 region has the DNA TGTGCCAGCAGCTTGGGACAGGGGGCTGAGACCCAGTACTTC.

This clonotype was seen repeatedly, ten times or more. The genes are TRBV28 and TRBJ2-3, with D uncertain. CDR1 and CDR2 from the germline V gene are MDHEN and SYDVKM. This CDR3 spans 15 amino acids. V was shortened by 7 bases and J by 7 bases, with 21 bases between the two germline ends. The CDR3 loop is CASTTTVGPSNTQYF. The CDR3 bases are TGTGCCAGCACGACCACCGTAGGTCCAAGTAATACGCAGTATTTT.

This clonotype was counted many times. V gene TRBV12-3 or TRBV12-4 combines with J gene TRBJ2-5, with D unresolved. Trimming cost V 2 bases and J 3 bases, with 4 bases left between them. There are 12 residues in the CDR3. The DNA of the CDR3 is TGTGCCAGCAGTTTAATTGAAGAGACCCAGTACTTC. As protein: CASSLIEETQYF.

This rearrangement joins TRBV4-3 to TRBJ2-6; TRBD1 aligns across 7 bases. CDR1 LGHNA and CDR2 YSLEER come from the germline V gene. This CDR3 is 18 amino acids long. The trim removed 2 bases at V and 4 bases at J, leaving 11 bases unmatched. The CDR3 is CASSQIIGRGTGANVLTF. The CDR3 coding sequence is TGCGCCAGCAGCCAAATAATAGGCAGGGGGACCGGGGCCAACGTCCTGACTTTC.

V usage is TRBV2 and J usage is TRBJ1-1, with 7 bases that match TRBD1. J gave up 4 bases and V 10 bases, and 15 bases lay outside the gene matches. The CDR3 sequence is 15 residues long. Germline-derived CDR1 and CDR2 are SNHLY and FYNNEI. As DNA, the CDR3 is TGTGCCACAAAGTCAGGGGGTAGAGGCGGCACTGAAGCTTTCTTT. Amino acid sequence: CATKSGGRGGTEAFF. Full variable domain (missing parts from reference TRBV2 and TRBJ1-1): EPEVTQTPSHQVTQMGQEVILRCVPISNHLYFYWYRQILGQKVEFLVSFYNNEISEKSEIFDDQFSVERPDGSNFTLKIRSTKLEDSAMYFCATKSGGRGGTEAFFGQGTRLTVV.

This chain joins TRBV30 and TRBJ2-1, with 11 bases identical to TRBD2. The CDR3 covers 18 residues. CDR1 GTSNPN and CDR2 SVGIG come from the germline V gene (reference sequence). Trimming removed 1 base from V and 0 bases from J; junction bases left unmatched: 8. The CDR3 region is CAWSGASGGRSSYNEQFF. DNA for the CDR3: TGTGCCTGGAGTGGGGCTAGCGGGGGGCGGAGCTCCTACAATGAGCAGTTCTTC. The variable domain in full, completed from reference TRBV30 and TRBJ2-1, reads SQTIHQWPATLVQPVGSPLSLECTVEGTSNPNLYWYRQAAGRGLQLLFYSVGIGQISSEVPQNLSASRPQDRQFILSSKKLLLSDSGFYLCAWSGASGGRSSYNEQFFGPGTRLTVL.

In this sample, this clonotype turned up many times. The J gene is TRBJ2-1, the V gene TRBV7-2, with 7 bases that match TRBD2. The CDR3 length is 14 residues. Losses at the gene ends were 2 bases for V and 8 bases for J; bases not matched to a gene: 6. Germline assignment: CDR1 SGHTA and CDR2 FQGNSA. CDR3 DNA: TGTGCCAGCAGCTTACTCGGGGGGTACGATGAGCAGTTCTTC. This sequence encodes CASSLLGGYDEQFF.

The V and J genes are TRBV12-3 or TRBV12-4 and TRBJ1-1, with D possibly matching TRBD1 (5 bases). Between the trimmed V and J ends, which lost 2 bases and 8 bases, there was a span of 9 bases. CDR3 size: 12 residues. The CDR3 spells CASSLIRGEAFF. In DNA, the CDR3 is TGTGCCAGCAGTTTAATAAGGGGCGAAGCTTTCTTT.

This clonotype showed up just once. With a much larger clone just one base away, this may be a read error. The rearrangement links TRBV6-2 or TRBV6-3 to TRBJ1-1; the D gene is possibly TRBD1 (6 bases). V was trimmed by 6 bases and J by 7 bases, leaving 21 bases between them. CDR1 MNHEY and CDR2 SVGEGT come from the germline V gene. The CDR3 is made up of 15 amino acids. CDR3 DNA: TGTGCCAGCAGGTACCCTTCTCACGGGGACATTGAAGCTTTCTTT. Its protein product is CASRYPSHGDIEAFF.

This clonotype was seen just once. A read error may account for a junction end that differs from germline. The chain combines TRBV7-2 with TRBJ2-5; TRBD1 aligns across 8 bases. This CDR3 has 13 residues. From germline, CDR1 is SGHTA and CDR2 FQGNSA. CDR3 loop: CASSLVTGETPYF. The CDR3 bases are TGTGCCAGCAGCTTAGTGACAGGGGAGACCCCGTACTTC. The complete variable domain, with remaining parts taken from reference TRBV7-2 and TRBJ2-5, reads GAGVSQSPSNKVTEKGKDVELRCDPISGHTALYWYRQSLGQGLEFLIYFQGNSAPDKSGLPSDRFSAERTGGSVSTLTIQRTQQEDSAVYLCASSLVTGETPYFGPGTRLLVL.

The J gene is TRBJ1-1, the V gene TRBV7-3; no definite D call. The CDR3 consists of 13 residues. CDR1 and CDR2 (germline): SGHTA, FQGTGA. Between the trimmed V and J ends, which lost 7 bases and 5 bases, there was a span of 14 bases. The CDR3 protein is CASKVWPETEAFF. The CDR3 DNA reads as TGTGCCAGCAAGGTGTGGCCGGAGACTGAAGCTTTCTTT.

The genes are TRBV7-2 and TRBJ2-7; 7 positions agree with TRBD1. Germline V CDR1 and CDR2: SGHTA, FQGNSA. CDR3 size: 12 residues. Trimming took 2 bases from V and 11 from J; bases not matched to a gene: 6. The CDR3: CASSLREGAKYF. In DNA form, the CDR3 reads TGTGCCAGCAGCTTACGCGAGGGGGCGAAGTACTTC.

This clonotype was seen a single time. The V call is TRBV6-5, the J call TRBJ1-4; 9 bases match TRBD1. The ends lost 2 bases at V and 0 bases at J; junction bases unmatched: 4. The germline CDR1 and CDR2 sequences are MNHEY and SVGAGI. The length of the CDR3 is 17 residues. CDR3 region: CASSYLGQGATNEKLFF. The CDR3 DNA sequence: TGTGCCAGCAGTTACCTGGGACAGGGAGCAACTAATGAAAAACTGTTTTTT.

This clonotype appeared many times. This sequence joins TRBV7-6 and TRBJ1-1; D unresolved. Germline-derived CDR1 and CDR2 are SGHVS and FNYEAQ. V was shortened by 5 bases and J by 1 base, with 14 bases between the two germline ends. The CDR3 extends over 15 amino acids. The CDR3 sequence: CASSPDPEGNTEAFF. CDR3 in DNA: TGTGCCAGCAGCCCAGACCCCGAGGGGAACACTGAAGCTTTCTTT.

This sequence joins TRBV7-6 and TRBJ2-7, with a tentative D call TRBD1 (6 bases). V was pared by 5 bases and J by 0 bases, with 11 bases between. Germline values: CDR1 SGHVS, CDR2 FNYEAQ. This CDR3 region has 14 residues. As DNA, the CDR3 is TGTGCCAGCAGCCCAACAGGGTTCTCCTACGAGCAGTACTTC. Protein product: CASSPTGFSYEQYF.

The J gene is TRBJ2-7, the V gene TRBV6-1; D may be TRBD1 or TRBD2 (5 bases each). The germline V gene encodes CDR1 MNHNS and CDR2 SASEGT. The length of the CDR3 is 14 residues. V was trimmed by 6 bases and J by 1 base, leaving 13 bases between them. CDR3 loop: CASSWDGNSYEQYF. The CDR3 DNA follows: TGTGCCAGCAGCTGGGACGGAAATTCCTACGAGCAGTACTTC.

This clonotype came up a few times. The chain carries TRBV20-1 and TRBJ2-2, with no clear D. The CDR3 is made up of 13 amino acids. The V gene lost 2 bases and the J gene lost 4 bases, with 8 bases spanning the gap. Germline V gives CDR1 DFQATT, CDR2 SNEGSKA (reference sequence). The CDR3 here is CSARKWGTGELFF. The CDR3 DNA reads TGCAGTGCTAGAAAATGGGGCACCGGGGAGCTGTTTTTT.

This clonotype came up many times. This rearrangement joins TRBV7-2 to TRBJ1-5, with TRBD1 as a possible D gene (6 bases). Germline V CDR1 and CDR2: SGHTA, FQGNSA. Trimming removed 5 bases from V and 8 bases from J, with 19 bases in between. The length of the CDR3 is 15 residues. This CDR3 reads CASSPQPQGLKPQHF. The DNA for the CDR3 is TGTGCCAGCAGCCCTCAGCCCCAGGGGTTGAAGCCCCAGCATTTT.

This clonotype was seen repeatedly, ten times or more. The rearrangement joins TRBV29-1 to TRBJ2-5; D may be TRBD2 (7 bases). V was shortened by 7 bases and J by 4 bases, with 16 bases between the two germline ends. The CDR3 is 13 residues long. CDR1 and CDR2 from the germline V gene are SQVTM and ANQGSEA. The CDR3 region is CSATVGGRETQYF. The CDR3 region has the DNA TGCAGCGCCACTGTCGGGGGGCGAGAGACCCAGTACTTC.

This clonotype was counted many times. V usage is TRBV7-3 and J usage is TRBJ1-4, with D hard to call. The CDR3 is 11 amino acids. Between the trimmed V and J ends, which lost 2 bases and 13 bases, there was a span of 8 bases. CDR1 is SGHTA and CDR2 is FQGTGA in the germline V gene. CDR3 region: CASSLGRRLFF. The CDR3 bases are TGTGCCAGCAGCTTAGGCAGGCGACTGTTTTTT.

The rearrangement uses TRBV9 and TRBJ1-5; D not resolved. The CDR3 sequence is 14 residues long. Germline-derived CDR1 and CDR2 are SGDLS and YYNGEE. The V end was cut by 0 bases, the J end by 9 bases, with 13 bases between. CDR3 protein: CASSVEAGHGPQHF. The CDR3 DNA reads TGTGCCAGCAGCGTAGAGGCAGGCCACGGGCCCCAGCATTTT.

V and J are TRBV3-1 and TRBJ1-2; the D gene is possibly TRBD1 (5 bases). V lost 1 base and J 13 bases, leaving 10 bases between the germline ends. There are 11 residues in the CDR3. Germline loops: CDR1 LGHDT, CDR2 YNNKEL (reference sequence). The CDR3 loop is CASSQGRDCTF. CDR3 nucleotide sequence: TGTGCCAGCAGCCAAGGCCGGGACTGCACCTTC.

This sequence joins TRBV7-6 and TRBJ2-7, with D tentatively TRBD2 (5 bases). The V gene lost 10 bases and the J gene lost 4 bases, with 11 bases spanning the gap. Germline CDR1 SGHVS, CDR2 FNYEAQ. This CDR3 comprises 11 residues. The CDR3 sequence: CAIQTIYEQYF. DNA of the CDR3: TGTGCCATCCAGACTATATACGAGCAGTACTTC.

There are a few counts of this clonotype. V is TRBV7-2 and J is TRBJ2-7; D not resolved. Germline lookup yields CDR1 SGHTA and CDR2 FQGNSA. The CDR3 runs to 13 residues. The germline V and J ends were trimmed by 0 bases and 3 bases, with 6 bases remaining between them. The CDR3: CASSLASDYEQYF. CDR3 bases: TGTGCCAGCAGCTTAGCGAGTGACTACGAGCAGTACTTC.

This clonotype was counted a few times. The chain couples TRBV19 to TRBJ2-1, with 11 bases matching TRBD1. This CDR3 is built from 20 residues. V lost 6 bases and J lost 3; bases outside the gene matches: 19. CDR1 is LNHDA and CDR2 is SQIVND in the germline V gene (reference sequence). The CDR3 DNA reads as TGTGCCAGTAGCCGTTCTCCCGGGACAGGGGGTGCTACCTTCTACAATGAGCAGTTCTTC. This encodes CASSRSPGTGGATFYNEQFF.

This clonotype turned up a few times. This chain's CDR3 is CASSPPIPGYGYTF. The CDR3 DNA sequence: TGTGCCAGCTCACCACCGATTCCGGGCTATGGCTACACCTTC. The chain employs TRBV18 and TRBJ1-2, with unresolved D. Germline CDR1 KGHSH, CDR2 LQKENI. This CDR3 has 14 amino acids. Trimming stripped 0 bases from V and 4 bases from J, with 9 bases between.

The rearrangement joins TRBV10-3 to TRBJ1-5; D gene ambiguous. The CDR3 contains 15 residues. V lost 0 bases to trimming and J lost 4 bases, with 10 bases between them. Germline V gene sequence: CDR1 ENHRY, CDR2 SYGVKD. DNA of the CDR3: TGTGCCATCAGTGAGTCGATAAACACGAATCAGCCCCAGCATTTT. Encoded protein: CAISESINTNQPQHF.

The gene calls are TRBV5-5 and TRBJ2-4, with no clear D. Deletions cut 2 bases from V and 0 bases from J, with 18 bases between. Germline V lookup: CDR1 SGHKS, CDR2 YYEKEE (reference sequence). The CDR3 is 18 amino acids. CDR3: CASSLVTMAWVAKNIQYF. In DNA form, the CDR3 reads TGTGCCAGCAGCTTAGTCACTATGGCGTGGGTAGCCAAAAACATTCAGTACTTC.